What follows are 11 T cell receptor beta chains derived from one specimen sequenced in a study of T cell repertoires in cytomegalovirus infection. The antigens for these receptors are not known. MiXCR, run by TCRdb on the reads, gives a single entry per CDR3 protein. The sample lists about 110,000 distinct CDR3 sequences, 29% occurring once. Sequences were derived from CD8+ T cells from cultured PBMCs, sampled from culture after CMV antigen stimulation. The receptors were sampled from a human donor in good health (CMV status not recorded). Some clones in this sample may be carry-over from other donors' samples.

This clonotype has only a few counts. The chain links TRBV10-3 to TRBJ2-5; no reliable D call. The CDR3 extends over 16 amino acids. Germline V gene data show CDR1 as ENHRY and CDR2 as SYGVKD. Trimming took 2 bases from V and 4 from J, leaving 17 bases between them. The DNA for the CDR3 is TGTGCCATCAGTGAGACACACCCGCGCGTGGGAGAGACCCAGTACTTC. It specifies CAISETHPRVGETQYF.

This chain links TRBV19 with TRBJ2-2, with D perhaps matching TRBD1 (5 bases). The germline V and J ends were trimmed by 5 bases and 6 bases, with 7 bases remaining between them. CDR1 is LNHDA and CDR2 is SQIVND in the germline V gene (reference sequence). The CDR3 is made up of 12 amino acids. As DNA, the CDR3 is TGTGCCAGTAGTGGGGCAGCCGGGGAGCTGTTTTTT. Its protein is CASSGAAGELFF.

This clonotype showed up just a few times. V usage is TRBV7-6 and J usage is TRBJ2-1; D is unresolved. CDR1 SGHVS and CDR2 FNYEAQ come from the germline V gene. This CDR3 is 13 amino acids long. V lost 2 bases and J 4 bases, leaving 6 bases between the germline ends. In DNA, the CDR3 is TGTGCCAGCAGCTTACTGGGTTACAATGAGCAGTTCTTC. Translating it yields CASSLLGYNEQFF.

This clonotype was seen repeatedly, ten times or more. The chain links TRBV14 to TRBJ2-1, with 10 bases matching TRBD1. The length of the CDR3 is 14 residues. Trimming at V came to 3 bases and at J to 9 bases, leaving 5 bases not matched to a gene. CDR1 is SGHDN, CDR2 FVKESK, per germline. CDR3: CASSQTGGDFEQFF. Here the CDR3 DNA reads TGTGCCAGCAGCCAGACAGGGGGCGATTTTGAGCAGTTCTTC. Using reference TRBV14 and TRBJ2-1 for the parts outside the CDR3, the full variable domain is EAGVTQFPSHSVIEKGQTVTLRCDPISGHDNLYWYRRVMGKEIKFLLHFVKESKQDESGMPNNRFLAERTGGTYSTLKVQPAELEDSGVYFCASSQTGGDFEQFFGPGTRLTVL.

This rearrangement joins TRBV24-1 to TRBJ1-2; TRBD1 matches 8 bases. The V segment lost 4 bases and the J segment 2 bases; nucleotides outside the gene matches: 2. CDR1 KGHDR and CDR2 SFDVKD come from the germline V gene. The CDR3 is 14 amino acids. The CDR3 region has the DNA TGTGCCACCAGTGAGAGGACAGGGAACTATGGCTACACCTTC. This sequence encodes CATSERTGNYGYTF.

The rearrangement joins TRBV7-6 to TRBJ2-2, with unresolved D. The germline V gene encodes CDR1 SGHVS and CDR2 FNYEAQ. With 1 base removed from V and 0 bases from J, the gap between germline ends came to 12 bases. This CDR3 has 17 amino acids. The CDR3 DNA reads TGTGCCAGCAGCTTAGAAATAGTTGGAGCGAACACCGGGGAGCTGTTTTTT. Amino acids: CASSLEIVGANTGELFF. Complete variable domain (other parts from reference TRBV7-6 and TRBJ2-2): GAGVSQSPRYKVTKRGQDVALRCDPISGHVSLYWYRQALGQGPEFLTYFNYEAQQDKSGLPNDRFSAERPEGSISTLTIQRTEQRDSAMYRCASSLEIVGANTGELFFGEGSRLTVL.

This clonotype was detected only once. The V gene is TRBV12-3 or TRBV12-4, the J gene TRBJ1-2; D remains ambiguous. The CDR3 has 13 residues. Trimming took off 6 bases at V and 2 bases at J, with 10 bases between the two ends. This chain's CDR3 is CASSPPTNYGYTF. In nucleotides, the CDR3 is TGTGCCAGCAGCCCCCCCACCAACTATGGCTACACCTTC.

This chain connects TRBV7-7 to TRBJ2-3; D gene uncertain. This CDR3 has 10 residues. V gave up 11 bases and J gave up 9 bases, with 12 bases separating them. From germline, CDR1 is SSHAT and CDR2 FNYEAQ (reference sequence). CDR3 DNA: TGTGCCGCCCCCTCCGACACGCAGTATTTT. This gives the protein CAAPSDTQYF.

The table lists this clonotype with many counts. V and J are TRBV27 and TRBJ2-2; 8 bases are a match to TRBD1. The CDR3 totals 16 residues. CDR1 is MNHEY, CDR2 SMNVEV, per germline (reference sequence). J gave up 4 bases and V 3 bases, and 7 bases lay outside the gene matches. CDR3 protein: CASSLGTGPSTGELFF. As DNA, the CDR3 is TGTGCCAGCAGTTTGGGGACAGGACCTTCCACCGGGGAGCTGTTTTTT.

This clonotype was recorded many times. The rearrangement links TRBV7-9 to TRBJ2-5, with D possibly TRBD2 on 5 matching bases. Germline assignment: CDR1 SEHNR and CDR2 FQNEAQ (reference sequence). Trimming stripped 5 bases from V and 7 bases from J, with 23 bases between. This CDR3 spans 16 amino acids. CDR3 sequence (DNA): TGTGCCAGCAGCCTAAGTATAGACCCGTCCCGGGGGACCCAGTACTTC. This translates into CASSLSIDPSRGTQYF.

This clonotype has only a few counts. The J gene is TRBJ1-4, the V gene TRBV12-3 or TRBV12-4; 8 bases are a match to TRBD1. With V trimmed by 3 bases and J by 6 bases, 3 bases remained unmatched. This CDR3 has 14 residues. CDR3 in DNA: TGTGCCAGCAGTTTGGACAGGGTTGATGAAAAACTGTTTTTT. This encodes CASSLDRVDEKLFF.